What follows are 24 T cell receptor beta chains derived from one specimen sequenced in a study of blood T cells in healthy people across ages. For the second PCR, which ran for roughly 7 to 11 cycles, a sample-barcoded 5' primer and a J-beta primer mix were used. One entry per CDR3 protein results from TCRdb running MiXCR on the 5' RACE reads. The table has hundreds of thousands of distinct CDR3 sequences, around 30% seen once; the top ten hold around 16%. The sequencing sample was made of blood. These TCRs come from an elderly woman in good health.

This clonotype has only a few counts. The chain has TRBV5-6 and TRBJ1-5; TRBD1 matches at 9 bases. V gave up 4 bases and J gave up 1 base; unmatched junction bases: 9. In germline, CDR1 is SGHDT, CDR2 YYEEEE. This CDR3 contains 17 residues. The CDR3 coding sequence is TGTGCCAGCAGCAGCCGGGGACAGGGAGGCAGCAATCAGCCCCAGCATTTT. Translating it yields CASSSRGQGGSNQPQHF.

This clonotype was picked up many times. The chain joins TRBV5-1 to TRBJ2-5; 12 bases align to TRBD1. Germline values: CDR1 SGHRS, CDR2 YFSETQ. V lost 4 bases to trimming and J lost 4 bases; unmatched junction nucleotides: 8. The CDR3 loop spans 16 amino acids. CDR3 sequence reads: CASSPTGTGGVETQYF. Here the CDR3 DNA reads TGCGCCAGCAGCCCCACCGGGACAGGGGGCGTAGAGACCCAGTACTTC. Full variable domain (remainder filled in from reference TRBV5-1 and TRBJ2-5): KAGVTQTPRYLIKTRGQQVTLSCSPISGHRSVSWYQQTPGQGLQFLFEYFSETQRNKGNFPGRFSGRQFSNSRSEMNVSTLELGDSALYLCASSPTGTGGVETQYFGPGTRLLVL.

There are many counts of this clonotype. The V and J genes are TRBV7-9 and TRBJ2-3; the D is unclear. CDR3 length equals 14 residues. Trimming pared 2 bases from V and 1 base from J, leaving 7 bases between. Looked up from germline, CDR1 is SEHNR and CDR2 is FQNEAQ (reference sequence). The CDR3 DNA reads as TGTGCCAGCAGCTTATCTTCCGGCACAGATACGCAGTATTTT. Encoded protein: CASSLSSGTDTQYF.

This clonotype occurred many times. V gene TRBV20-1 combines with J gene TRBJ2-7, with 10 bases identical to TRBD2. V shed 6 bases and J 5 bases; nucleotides not matched to a gene: 4. This CDR3 has 12 residues. The V gene's germline CDR1 is DFQATT and CDR2 SNEGSKA (reference sequence). CDR3 coding DNA: TGCAGTGCCCGTAGCGGGGGGAACGAGCAGTACTTC. Its translation: CSARSGGNEQYF.

Ten or more counts support this clonotype. The CDR3 loop reads CSARAGGRETQYF. CDR3 in DNA: TGCAGTGCTAGAGCGGGGGGCCGAGAGACCCAGTACTTC. The chain employs TRBV20-1 and TRBJ2-5, with a weak D call TRBD2 (7 bases). The CDR3 is made up of 13 amino acids. Germline CDR1 reads DFQATT; CDR2 reads SNEGSKA (reference sequence). V lost 1 base, J lost 4 bases, and 10 bases lay in between.

This clonotype was observed many times. This chain joins TRBV6-5 and TRBJ2-3; TRBD1 might be the D (5 bases). Germline V gene sequence: CDR1 MNHEY, CDR2 SVGAGI. The CDR3 spans 17 residues. V gave up 2 bases and J gave up 2 bases, with 17 bases separating them. The CDR3 is CASSYDSPGSPTDTQYF. CDR3 sequence (DNA): TGTGCCAGCAGTTACGATAGCCCAGGGTCTCCCACAGATACGCAGTATTTT.

The sample holds many counts of this clonotype. J is TRBJ2-1 and V is TRBV21-1; TRBD1 is taken as the D call from the table, unchecked against the DNA. TRBV21-1 is designated a pseudogene. The CDR3 consists of 23 residues. The CDR3 DNA is TGTGCCAGCAGCAAAGCCCCTACTTCGGGGGACGAATGCCTCGAAGGCTCCTACAATGAGCAGTTCTTC. It codes for CASSKAPTSGDECLEGSYNEQFF.

This clonotype was seen at least ten times. The chain recombines TRBV4-3 with TRBJ2-1, with 11 bases fitting TRBD2. The CDR3 runs 15 residues. V gave up 2 bases and J gave up 8 bases; unmatched junction bases: 5. Germline lookup yields CDR1 LGHNA and CDR2 YSLEER. The DNA of the CDR3 is TGCGCCAGCAGCCAATTAGCGGGGGGGCCGTATGAGCAGTTCTTC. Amino acid sequence: CASSQLAGGPYEQFF.

The chain carries TRBV18 and TRBJ2-7; 11 bases match TRBD1. Germline CDR1 KGHSH, CDR2 LQKENI. V trimming: 3 bases; J trimming: 6 bases; junction bases outside the gene matches: 7. The CDR3 covers 15 residues. The CDR3 nucleotides are TGTGCCAGCTCACCCGGGACAGGGGGGGCCTGCGAGCAGTACTTC. Residues: CASSPGTGGACEQYF.

This chain links TRBV7-6 with TRBJ2-1; 8 bases are a match to TRBD1. This CDR3 is 14 amino acids long. Germline loops: CDR1 SGHVS, CDR2 FNYEAQ. V shed 5 bases and J 7 bases; nucleotides not matched to a gene: 7. CDR3 coding DNA: TGTGCCAGCAGCCCCAACAGGGGGTTGAATGAGCAGTTCTTC. Translation gives CASSPNRGLNEQFF.

For this clonotype: At one end the junction does not follow the germline gene, possibly because of a read error. The chain employs TRBV7-9 and TRBJ1-5, with 10 bases that match TRBD1. The CDR3 has 18 amino acids. The germline V gene encodes CDR1 SEHNR and CDR2 FQNEAQ (reference sequence). For the CDR3, the DNA is TGTGCCAGCAGCCTAGCGGGGTCCGGGACAGGGGCTAATCAGCCCCAGCATTTT. It encodes CASSLAGSGTGANQPQHF.

In regard to this clonotype: This could be a read error, since a much larger clone is one nucleotide away. The chain uses TRBV24-1 and TRBJ2-1; D remains ambiguous. V was shortened by 2 bases and J by 6 bases, with 7 bases between the two germline ends. Germline assignment: CDR1 KGHDR and CDR2 SFDVKD. The CDR3 is 13 residues long. CDR3 region: CATSDSVGNEQFF. DNA for the CDR3: TGTGCCACCAGTGATTCGGTGGGCAATGAGCAGTTCTTC.

The rearrangement links TRBV6-1 to TRBJ2-7; 7 nucleotides match TRBD1. V was clipped by 8 bases and J by 3 bases; unmatched bases: 10. Germline assignment: CDR1 MNHNS and CDR2 SASEGT. The CDR3 has 14 amino acids. The CDR3 coding sequence is TGTGCCAGCTCTCCGGGACAGCAAGGCTACGAGCAGTACTTC. This codes for CASSPGQQGYEQYF.

This sequence joins TRBV7-2 and TRBJ2-3; 8 bases agree with TRBD2. Per the germline V gene, CDR1 is SGHTA and CDR2 is FQGNSA. J was trimmed by 4 bases and V by 7 bases; bases with no gene match: 7. This CDR3 has 14 amino acids. CDR3 DNA sequence: TGTGCCAGCACCCTGCGACTAGCGTCAGATACGCAGTATTTT. Protein product: CASTLRLASDTQYF.

The CDR3 coding sequence is TGCGCCAGCAGCCGAACTACAGGGGGCATATACGAGCAGTACTTC. This encodes CASSRTTGGIYEQYF. J is TRBJ2-7 and V is TRBV4-3, with 9 bases that match TRBD1. Germline CDR1 LGHNA, CDR2 YSLEER. V lost 4 bases to trimming and J lost 4 bases; unmatched junction nucleotides: 8. The CDR3 has 15 amino acids.

This clonotype was seen many times. The V and J genes are TRBV7-2 and TRBJ2-5, with no clear D. The CDR3 runs 13 residues. CDR1 SGHTA and CDR2 FQGNSA come from the germline V gene. Trimming pared 4 bases from V and 1 base from J, leaving 7 bases between. The CDR3 loop is CASSYWAQETQYF. The CDR3, as DNA: TGTGCCAGCAGCTACTGGGCCCAAGAGACCCAGTACTTC.

As regards this clonotype: A much larger clonotype is one base distant, so this may be a read error. The V gene is TRBV15, the J gene TRBJ2-1; D perhaps matches TRBD1 (5 bases). The DNA end is a closer match to TRBJ2-7, so the J assignment may be wrong. CDR1 and CDR2 (germline): LNHNV, YYDKDF (reference sequence). The CDR3 sequence is 16 residues long. DNA for the CDR3: TGTGCCACCCAGCCGCCAGGGATCAGCTCCTACAATGAGCAGTACTTC. Translating gives CATQPPGISSYNEQYF.

Regarding this clonotype: A much more abundant neighbour one base away suggests this may be a read error. The chain employs TRBV28 and TRBJ2-1; D is possibly TRBD2 (5 bases). Trimming took 6 bases from V and 0 from J, leaving 15 bases between them. The CDR3 consists of 16 residues. Per the germline V gene, CDR1 is MDHEN and CDR2 is SYDVKM. Here the CDR3 DNA reads TGTGCCAGCAGGTCTACTAGGCCAATCTCCTACAATGAGCAGTTCTTC. This codes for CASRSTRPISYNEQFF.

The chain joins TRBV29-1 to TRBJ2-1, with D maybe TRBD2 (5 bases). V lost 7 bases and J 7 bases, leaving 11 bases between the germline ends. Germline V gene lookup returns CDR1 SQVTM and CDR2 ANQGSEA. The CDR3 contains 11 residues. CDR3 sequence: CSGDPGNEQFF. For the CDR3, the DNA is TGCAGCGGCGATCCGGGGAATGAGCAGTTCTTC.

The V and J genes are TRBV12-3 or TRBV12-4 and TRBJ2-5; TRBD1 matches at 12 bases. J was trimmed by 11 bases and V by 7 bases; bases with no gene match: 11. This CDR3 contains 14 residues. This chain's CDR3 is CASTPGDRGREQYF. The CDR3, as DNA: TGTGCCAGCACCCCGGGGGACAGGGGGCGGGAGCAGTACTTC.

This clonotype was seen repeatedly, ten times or more. V and J are TRBV15 and TRBJ2-5; D is unresolved. V lost 2 bases and J 0 bases, leaving 7 bases between the germline ends. CDR1 is LNHNV and CDR2 is YYDKDF in the germline V gene (reference sequence). The CDR3 sequence is 14 residues long. CDR3 region: CATSRRLDQETQYF. CDR3 sequence (DNA): TGTGCCACCAGCAGACGACTGGACCAAGAGACCCAGTACTTC. Filled out from reference TRBV15 and TRBJ2-5, the complete variable domain reads DAMVIQNPRYQVTQFGKPVTLSCSQTLNHNVMYWYQQKSSQAPKLLFHYYDKDFNNEADTPDNFQSRRPNTSFCFLDIRSPGLGDTAMYLCATSRRLDQETQYFGPGTRLLVL.

This clonotype was detected many times. This rearrangement joins TRBV20-1 to TRBJ1-4; TRBD1 matches at 8 bases. J gave up 5 bases and V 5 bases, and 4 bases lay outside the gene matches. The CDR3 contains 13 residues. CDR1 and CDR2 from the germline V gene are DFQATT and SNEGSKA (reference sequence). In DNA form, the CDR3 reads TGCAGTGCTCGACAGGGGCGGAATGAAAAACTGTTTTTT. This gives the protein CSARQGRNEKLFF.

There are many counts of this clonotype. This sequence joins TRBV6-2 or TRBV6-3 and TRBJ2-7; D possibly corresponds to TRBD1 (6 bases). V was trimmed by 6 bases and J by 3 bases, leaving 18 bases between them. The CDR3 sequence is 15 residues long. Germline-derived CDR1 and CDR2 are MNHEY and SVGEGT. DNA for the CDR3: TGTGCCAGCAGAGCTACCGGGACACAGAACTACGAGCAGTACTTC. Amino acids: CASRATGTQNYEQYF.

V is TRBV4-2 and J is TRBJ1-5; D call uncertain. V was pared by 0 bases and J by 6 bases, with 6 bases between. The germline V gene encodes CDR1 LGHNA and CDR2 YNFKEQ. This CDR3 is built from 13 residues. The CDR3 nucleotides read TGTGCCAGCAGCCAAGAGCACGCTCAGCCCCAGCATTTT. This sequence encodes CASSQEHAQPQHF.